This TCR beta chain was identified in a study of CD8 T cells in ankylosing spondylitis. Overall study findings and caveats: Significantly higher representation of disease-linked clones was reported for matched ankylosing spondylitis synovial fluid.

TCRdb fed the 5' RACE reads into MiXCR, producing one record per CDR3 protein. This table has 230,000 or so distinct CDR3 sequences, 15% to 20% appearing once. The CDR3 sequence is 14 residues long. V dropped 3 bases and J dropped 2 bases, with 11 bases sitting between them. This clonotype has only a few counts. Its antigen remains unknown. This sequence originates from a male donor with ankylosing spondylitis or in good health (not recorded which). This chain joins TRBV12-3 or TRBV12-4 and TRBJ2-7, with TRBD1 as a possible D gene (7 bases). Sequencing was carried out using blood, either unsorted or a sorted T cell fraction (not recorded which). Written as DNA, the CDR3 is TGTGCCAGCAGTTTGCGGGACAGTCCCTACGAGCAGTACTTC. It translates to CASSLRDSPYEQYF.